Presented here are 27 T cell receptor beta chains from one specimen sequenced in a study of T cell responses to AZD1222 COVID-19 vaccine. Clones were sequenced by immunoSEQ multiplex PCR, and TCRdb holds only the in-frame ones, with some missing. Altogether 100,000 to 150,000 clones are present, 80% to 95% being singletons, with the ten largest covering roughly 1%. Sample: peripheral blood, taken 28 days after the second AZD1222 dose. The receptors shown here come from an adult who received the AZD1222 COVID-19 vaccine.

V and J are TRBV3-1 (or the pseudogene TRBV3-2) and TRBJ2-7; D perhaps matches TRBD1 (8 bases). Per germline, CDR1 LGHDT and CDR2 YNNKEL (reference sequence). V dropped 3 bases and J dropped 0 bases, with 12 bases sitting between them. This CDR3 comprises 15 residues. Here the CDR3 reads CASSHTGGGSYEQYF. CDR3 in DNA: TGTGCCAGCAGCCATACAGGGGGGGGCTCCTACGAGCAGTACTTC.

The gene calls are TRBV6-2 or TRBV6-3 and TRBJ2-7; D might be TRBD1 (5 bases). With 6 bases removed from V and 5 bases from J, the gap between germline ends came to 14 bases. The CDR3 has 13 residues. In germline, CDR1 is MNHEY, CDR2 SVGEGT. CDR3 nucleotide sequence: TGTGCCAGCAGCGACAGCTCCTACGACGAGCAGTACTTC. Protein: CASSDSSYDEQYF.

The chain uses TRBV18 and TRBJ1-5; D remains ambiguous. V was shortened by 6 bases and J by 8 bases, with 14 bases between the two germline ends. There are 13 residues in the CDR3. Germline V lookup: CDR1 KGHSH, CDR2 LQKENI. CDR3 residues: CASSPTSSEPQHF. CDR3 in DNA: TGTGCCAGCTCCCCGACATCCTCGGAGCCCCAGCATTTT.

V usage is TRBV24-1 and J usage is TRBJ2-3, with D possibly TRBD1 on 5 matching bases. Trimming pared 3 bases from V and 6 bases from J, leaving 9 bases between. The CDR3 is made up of 13 amino acids. Germline-derived CDR1 and CDR2 are KGHDR and SFDVKD. As DNA, the CDR3 is TGTGCCACCAGTGATAGACAGAGCGATACGCAGTATTTT. This gives the protein CATSDRQSDTQYF.

The chain links TRBV6-5 to TRBJ1-1; D unclear. CDR1 is MNHEY and CDR2 is SVGAGI in the germline V gene. Trimming left V 8 bases short and J 1 base short, with 14 bases between. The CDR3 covers 14 residues. Here the CDR3 reads CASSLWQSNTEAFF. CDR3 nucleotides: TGTGCCAGCTCCCTTTGGCAGTCGAACACTGAAGCTTTCTTT.

The genes are TRBV12-3 or TRBV12-4 and TRBJ2-3; the D is unclear. This CDR3 spans 11 amino acids. The V end was cut by 6 bases, the J end by 2 bases, with 3 bases between. CDR3: CASRITDTQYF. DNA for the CDR3: TGTGCCAGCAGGATCACAGATACGCAGTATTTT.

This rearrangement joins TRBV7-2 to TRBJ1-1, with 9 nucleotides matching TRBD1. Losses at the gene ends were 5 bases for V and 5 bases for J; bases not matched to a gene: 6. There are 14 residues in the CDR3. The germline CDR1 and CDR2 sequences are SGHTA and FQGNSA. This CDR3 reads CASSQTGGGTEAFF. The CDR3 DNA reads as TGTGCCAGCAGCCAGACAGGGGGAGGGACTGAAGCTTTCTTT.

The chain recombines TRBV28 with TRBJ1-5; D is ambiguous. This CDR3 has 15 residues. The germline V and J ends were trimmed by 6 bases and 0 bases, with 12 bases remaining between them. CDR1 MDHEN and CDR2 SYDVKM come from the germline V gene. The CDR3 protein is CASSRWAYSNQPQHF. As DNA, the CDR3 is TGTGCCAGCAGCCGCTGGGCATATAGCAATCAGCCCCAGCATTTT.

The rearrangement links TRBV7-9 to TRBJ1-1; no definite D call. Trimming took 2 bases from V and 7 from J, leaving 8 bases between them. The CDR3 is made up of 12 amino acids. The germline gives CDR1 SEHNR, CDR2 FQNEAQ (reference sequence). CDR3 amino acids: CASSLPPYEAFF. In DNA form, the CDR3 reads TGTGCCAGCAGCTTACCCCCTTATGAAGCTTTCTTT.

V usage is TRBV14 and J usage is TRBJ2-7; TRBD1 aligns across 8 bases. J was trimmed by 2 bases and V by 5 bases; bases with no gene match: 2. This CDR3 has 13 residues. The germline V gene encodes CDR1 SGHDN and CDR2 FVKESK. CDR3 in DNA: TGTGCCAGCAGCGACAGGGGCCCCTACGAGCAGTACTTC. As protein: CASSDRGPYEQYF.

The rearrangement links TRBV19 to TRBJ2-7; no firm D call. This CDR3 region has 14 residues. The V end lost 0 bases, the J end lost 1 base, and 7 bases lay between the germline ends. Germline CDR1 and CDR2: LNHDA and SQIVND (reference sequence). As DNA, the CDR3 is TGTGCCAGTAGTATAGATGGTACTTCCTACGAGCAGTACTTC. Protein: CASSIDGTSYEQYF.

The rearrangement joins TRBV29-1 to TRBJ2-1; 10 bases match TRBD1. This CDR3 contains 14 residues. Germline loops: CDR1 SQVTM, CDR2 ANQGSEA. The ends lost 3 bases at V and 3 bases at J; junction bases unmatched: 2. DNA for the CDR3: TGCAGCGTTGACAGGACAGGGGGCTACAATGAGCAGTTCTTC. Residues: CSVDRTGGYNEQFF.

The CDR3 sequence is CASTQRPYYEQYF. CDR3 DNA: TGTGCCAGCACTCAGCGGCCTTACTACGAGCAGTACTTC. The rearrangement links TRBV6-5 to TRBJ2-7; D perhaps matches TRBD2 (5 bases). This CDR3 spans 13 amino acids. With 7 bases removed from V and 3 bases from J, the gap between germline ends came to 13 bases. Germline CDR1 MNHEY, CDR2 SVGAGI.

This clone has just one count. This chain connects TRBV10-3 to TRBJ2-7; the D gene is possibly TRBD2 (5 bases). Between the trimmed V and J ends, which lost 8 bases and 2 bases, there was a span of 10 bases. This CDR3 is 12 amino acids long. The germline V gene has CDR1 ENHRY and CDR2 SYGVKD. CDR3 sequence reads: CAISELAYEQYF. CDR3 bases: TGTGCCATCTCGGAACTAGCCTACGAGCAGTACTTC.

The V gene is TRBV20-1, the J gene TRBJ2-5; TRBD1 matches 9 bases. V shed 5 bases, J shed 5 bases, and the junction held 0 bases outside the gene matches. CDR1 and CDR2 from the germline V gene are DFQATT and SNEGSKA (reference sequence). The CDR3 extends over 11 amino acids. CDR3 region: CSAGQGETQYF. The CDR3 DNA sequence: TGCAGTGCTGGACAGGGGGAGACCCAGTACTTC.

J is TRBJ1-4 and V is TRBV10-3; maybe TRBD1 (5 bases). Trimming removed 3 bases from V and 8 bases from J, with 10 bases in between. The CDR3 covers 13 residues. Germline CDR1 ENHRY, CDR2 SYGVKD. CDR3 nucleotides: TGTGCCATCAGTGATAGGACATCGGAAAAACTGTTTTTT. Translated, it gives CAISDRTSEKLFF.

This chain uses TRBV30 with TRBJ1-1; D may be TRBD1 (6 bases). CDR3 length: 13 amino acids. CDR1 and CDR2 (germline): GTSNPN, SVGIG (reference sequence). Trimming took off 7 bases at V and 3 bases at J, with 15 bases between the two ends. CDR3 nucleotides: TGTGCCTACAACAGGGCCCTGGACACTGAAGCTTTCTTT. Protein product: CAYNRALDTEAFF.

The CDR3 loop is CASRSPQGNQPQHF. In nucleotides, the CDR3 is TGTGCCAGTAGGTCACCCCAGGGGAATCAGCCCCAGCATTTT. This sequence joins TRBV19 and TRBJ1-5; possibly TRBD1 for D (6 bases). The germline V gene encodes CDR1 LNHDA and CDR2 SQIVND (reference sequence). This CDR3 region has 14 residues. Trimming stripped 6 bases from V and 4 bases from J, with 13 bases between.

This chain uses TRBV18 with TRBJ2-2; 9 nucleotides line up with TRBD2. The CDR3 has 16 amino acids. J was trimmed by 4 bases and V by 3 bases; bases with no gene match: 6. In germline, CDR1 is KGHSH, CDR2 LQKENI. The CDR3 DNA reads as TGTGCCAGCTCACCTTTTAGCGGGAGAGGCACCGGGGAGCTGTTTTTT. It translates to CASSPFSGRGTGELFF.

The gene calls are TRBV28 and TRBJ2-5; D may be TRBD1 (6 bases). The V gene lost 6 bases and the J gene lost 1 base, with 9 bases spanning the gap. The CDR3 is 13 amino acids. CDR1 MDHEN and CDR2 SYDVKM come from the germline V gene. The CDR3 coding sequence is TGTGCCAGCAGCCCACAGGGCCAAGAGACCCAGTACTTC. As protein: CASSPQGQETQYF. The full variable domain, rest sourced from reference TRBV28 and TRBJ2-5, is DVKVTQSSRYLVKRTGEKVFLECVQDMDHENMFWYRQDPGLGLRLIYFSYDVKMKEKGDIPEGYSVSREKKERFSLILESASTNQTSMYLCASSPQGQETQYFGPGTRLLVL.

The chain recombines TRBV27 with TRBJ2-5; D gene uncertain. Germline V CDR1 and CDR2: MNHEY, SMNVEV (reference sequence). The CDR3 is 13 residues long. V lost 2 bases and J 5 bases, leaving 9 bases between the germline ends. The CDR3, as DNA: TGTGCCAGCAGTTTAACTCCTAAGGAGACCCAGTACTTC. It translates to CASSLTPKETQYF.

V is TRBV4-3 and J is TRBJ1-2; maybe TRBD1 (5 bases). CDR1 and CDR2 from the germline V gene are LGHNA and YSLEER. Trimming pared 1 base from V and 6 bases from J, leaving 15 bases between. The CDR3 totals 15 residues. CDR3 sequence: CASSQGLVWGDGYTF. The CDR3 nucleotides read TGCGCCAGCAGCCAAGGACTTGTCTGGGGGGATGGCTACACCTTC.

The CDR3 sequence: CSVEGAGGNYGYTF. The CDR3 DNA is TGCAGCGTTGAAGGGGCAGGGGGGAACTATGGCTACACCTTC. The chain combines TRBV29-1 with TRBJ1-2; TRBD1 matches 7 bases. This CDR3 has 14 residues. The germline V gene encodes CDR1 SQVTM and CDR2 ANQGSEA. Trimming took 1 base from V and 2 from J; bases not matched to a gene: 4.

V gene TRBV27 combines with J gene TRBJ2-7; possible D gene TRBD1, 6 bases. Trimming removed 0 bases at V and 3 bases at J, with 12 bases between. The CDR3 is 15 residues long. In germline, CDR1 is MNHEY, CDR2 SMNVEV (reference sequence). The CDR3 nucleotides are TGTGCCAGCAGTTTATCTCCAGACAGGAACTACGAGCAGTACTTC. It specifies CASSLSPDRNYEQYF.

This clone was observed once. The gene calls are TRBV19 and TRBJ2-2; D gene ambiguous. V lost 10 bases and J lost 5, with 14 bases in between. Germline CDR1 is LNHDA and CDR2 is SQIVND (reference sequence). The CDR3 has 13 residues. The CDR3 bases are TGTGCCACCAGGATAGCCGGGACCGGGGAGCTGTTTTTT. It codes for CATRIAGTGELFF.

CDR3 DNA: TGTGCCAGCAGCCCAGGACTAAGCTATGGCTACACCTTC. This sequence encodes CASSPGLSYGYTF. The V call is TRBV6-5, the J call TRBJ1-2; no clear D gene. Germline V CDR1 and CDR2: MNHEY, SVGAGI. Trimming pared 6 bases from V and 4 bases from J, leaving 12 bases between. There are 13 residues in the CDR3.

This chain connects TRBV30 to TRBJ1-1; no clear D gene. Germline V gives CDR1 GTSNPN, CDR2 SVGIG (reference sequence). The V gene lost 0 bases and the J gene lost 5 bases, with 10 bases spanning the gap. The CDR3 contains 13 residues. The DNA for the CDR3 is TGTGCCTGGAGTGTAAACCAAGGGACTGAAGCTTTCTTT. Amino acids: CAWSVNQGTEAFF.